This entry lists 18 T cell receptor beta chains sequenced from one sample in a study of technical replicates of blood from several donors. The assay was immunoSEQ multiplex PCR, and TCRdb's table has in-frame clones only and misses some. The repertoire consists of around 62,000 clones, with 95% to 98% occurring once and the leading ten covering roughly 0.17%. Input material: T cells isolated from PBMCs. The receptors originated from a human donor in good health.

This chain joins TRBV6-1 and TRBJ2-1; D may be TRBD2 (5 bases). V lost 11 bases and J lost 10, with 21 bases in between. Germline CDR1 MNHNS, CDR2 SASEGT. The CDR3 runs 13 residues. CDR3 DNA: TGTGCCTCCAGCTTTGGCGGGCTCAGCGAGCAGTTCTTC. Translating gives CASSFGGLSEQFF.

J is TRBJ2-2 and V is TRBV4-1, with TRBD2 as a possible D gene (5 bases). The germline V gene encodes CDR1 MGHRA and CDR2 YSYEKL. This CDR3 region has 17 residues. V dropped 4 bases and J dropped 3 bases, with 18 bases sitting between them. The CDR3 reads CASSPRGAGPYTGELFF. CDR3 coding DNA: TGCGCCAGCAGCCCACGAGGTGCGGGCCCCTACACCGGGGAGCTGTTTTTT.

The chain combines TRBV6-6 with TRBJ2-1; 11 bases fit TRBD2. J lost 10 bases, V lost 6 bases, and 5 bases had no gene match. Germline lookup yields CDR1 MNHNY and CDR2 SVGAGI (reference sequence). This CDR3 is built from 13 residues. CDR3 residues: CASRLAGAREQFF. The CDR3 nucleotides are TGTGCCAGCAGACTAGCGGGAGCAAGGGAGCAGTTCTTC.

The chain has TRBV25-1 and TRBJ1-2, with D possibly being TRBD1 (5 bases). The CDR3 covers 15 residues. The V and J ends lost 1 base and 2 bases respectively, with 11 bases between them. CDR1 and CDR2 from the germline V gene are MGHDK and SYGVNS. The CDR3 DNA follows: TGTGCCAGCAGTGAATTGGGGGGAAAGAACTATGGCTACACCTTC. Encoded protein: CASSELGGKNYGYTF.

The V call is TRBV27, the J call TRBJ2-1; 14 bases are shared with TRBD2. The CDR3 is made up of 15 amino acids. V shed 6 bases, J shed 4 bases, and the junction held 2 bases outside the gene matches. The V gene's germline CDR1 is MNHEY and CDR2 SMNVEV (reference sequence). The CDR3 DNA is TGTGCCAGCAGAAGACTAGCGGGAGGGTACAATGAGCAGTTCTTC. Protein product: CASRRLAGGYNEQFF.

The rearrangement joins TRBV7-9 to TRBJ2-5, with D possibly matching TRBD2 (7 bases). The V gene's germline CDR1 is SEHNR and CDR2 FQNEAQ (reference sequence). This CDR3 region has 12 residues. Trimming stripped 5 bases from V and 7 bases from J, with 11 bases between. The CDR3 reads CASSREGVTQYF. DNA for the CDR3: TGTGCCAGCAGCAGGGAGGGGGTGACCCAGTACTTC.

Note on this clone: This sample includes further DNA sequences coding for the same CDR3. The V call is TRBV30, the J call TRBJ1-5; a weak D match, TRBD1 (5 bases). Germline CDR1 is GTSNPN and CDR2 is SVGIG (reference sequence). Trimming pared 0 bases from V and 4 bases from J, leaving 7 bases between. The CDR3 contains 13 residues. Written as DNA, the CDR3 is TGTGCCTGGAGTGTACGGGGGAATCAGCCCCAGCATTTT. This translates into CAWSVRGNQPQHF.

This chain joins TRBV6-5 and TRBJ1-4; TRBD1 agrees at 9 bases. The ends lost 2 bases at V and 8 bases at J; junction bases unmatched: 3. From germline, CDR1 is MNHEY and CDR2 SVGAGI. This CDR3 region has 14 residues. CDR3 in amino acids: CASSYGQGREKLFF. The CDR3 nucleotides are TGTGCCAGCAGTTACGGACAGGGGCGCGAAAAACTGTTTTTT.

The chain links TRBV19 to TRBJ2-3; D is perhaps TRBD1 (7 bases). CDR3 length equals 14 residues. Germline CDR1 and CDR2: LNHDA and SQIVND (reference sequence). Trimming pared 6 bases from V and 9 bases from J, leaving 19 bases between. The CDR3 spells CASRSEIQGGTQYF. The CDR3 bases are TGTGCCAGTAGAAGCGAGATCCAGGGGGGAACGCAGTATTTT.

The chain has TRBV5-1 and TRBJ2-3; D is uncertain. V lost 0 bases and J 5 bases, leaving 4 bases between the germline ends. The germline gives CDR1 SGHRS, CDR2 YFSETQ. The CDR3 runs to 12 residues. CDR3 nucleotides: TGCGCCAGCAGCTTGGTCGTAGATACGCAGTATTTT. Amino acid sequence: CASSLVVDTQYF.

V and J are TRBV11-2 and TRBJ2-3; 12 nucleotides align to TRBD2. Trimming at V came to 3 bases and at J to 1 base, leaving 5 bases not matched to a gene. The CDR3 sequence is 17 residues long. Germline V gives CDR1 SGHAT, CDR2 FQNNGV. CDR3 bases: TGTGCCAGCAGCTTTCTAGGACTAGCGGGACGCACAGATACGCAGTATTTT. Translating gives CASSFLGLAGRTDTQYF.

This sequence joins TRBV7-2 and TRBJ2-1; maybe TRBD2 (5 bases). Trimming stripped 3 bases from V and 7 bases from J, with 13 bases between. This CDR3 has 14 residues. Germline loops: CDR1 SGHTA, CDR2 FQGNSA. CDR3 nucleotides: TGTGCCAGCAGCTTGTCCATGTCGGGGAATGAGCAGTTCTTC. It yields the protein CASSLSMSGNEQFF. The complete variable domain, with remaining parts taken from reference TRBV7-2 and TRBJ2-1, reads GAGVSQSPSNKVTEKGKDVELRCDPISGHTALYWYRQSLGQGLEFLIYFQGNSAPDKSGLPSDRFSAERTGGSVSTLTIQRTQQEDSAVYLCASSLSMSGNEQFFGPGTRLTVL.

V usage is TRBV9 and J usage is TRBJ2-2, with D perhaps matching TRBD2 (6 bases). Germline CDR1 is SGDLS and CDR2 is YYNGEE. This CDR3 has 15 amino acids. V was pared by 0 bases and J by 7 bases, with 13 bases between. This chain's CDR3 is CASSVVAVGFGELFF. The CDR3 DNA sequence: TGTGCCAGCAGCGTAGTAGCGGTGGGTTTCGGGGAGCTGTTTTTT.

This chain connects TRBV5-1 to TRBJ2-7; possibly TRBD2 for D (6 bases). Looked up from germline, CDR1 is SGHRS and CDR2 is YFSETQ. V dropped 4 bases and J dropped 1 base, with 12 bases sitting between them. The CDR3 consists of 14 residues. The CDR3 sequence is CASSLRDGSYEQYF. The CDR3 DNA reads TGCGCCAGCAGCCTGCGGGACGGATCCTACGAGCAGTACTTC.

DNA of the CDR3: TGTGCCAGCAGCGTAAGCGCGGGGGGACTAAGCTCCTACGAGCAGTACTTC. This sequence encodes CASSVSAGGLSSYEQYF. The V gene is TRBV9, the J gene TRBJ2-7; 8 positions match TRBD2. Unmatched junction bases numbered 9, after V lost 1 base and J lost 0 bases. Germline CDR1 SGDLS, CDR2 YYNGEE. The CDR3 runs to 17 residues.

Only a few counts were recorded for this clone. The chain employs TRBV6-5 and TRBJ2-5; D is possibly TRBD2 (5 bases). Germline CDR1 is MNHEY and CDR2 is SVGAGI. The CDR3 is 12 residues long. Trimming removed 7 bases at V and 2 bases at J, with 8 bases between. The CDR3 nucleotides read TGTGCCAGCAAGAGGGATCAAGAGACCCAGTACTTC. It encodes CASKRDQETQYF.

The genes are TRBV6-1 and TRBJ2-1; 11 bases agree with TRBD2. The CDR3 contains 15 residues. Per germline, CDR1 MNHNS and CDR2 SASEGT. V lost 2 bases, J lost 5 bases, and 2 bases stayed unmatched. The CDR3 DNA sequence: TGTGCCAGCAGTGAACTAGCGGGAGGACACAATGAGCAGTTCTTC. Translated: CASSELAGGHNEQFF.

The chain combines TRBV11-2 with TRBJ2-2; maybe TRBD1 (6 bases). V was clipped by 4 bases and J by 3 bases, with 9 bases between them. The CDR3 length is 14 residues. Germline V gives CDR1 SGHAT, CDR2 FQNNGV. CDR3 DNA: TGTGCCAGCAGCTCCAACAGGGACACCGGGGAGCTGTTTTTT. Its protein is CASSSNRDTGELFF. The full variable domain, in which reference TRBV11-2 and TRBJ2-2 provide the parts outside the CDR3, is EAGVAQSPRYKIIEKRQSVAFWCNPISGHATLYWYQQILGQGPKLLIQFQNNGVVDDSQLPKDRFSAERLKGVDSTLKIQPAKLEDSAVYLCASSSNRDTGELFFGEGSRLTVL.